This passage covers 18 T cell receptor beta chains from one sample sequenced in a study of cytomegalovirus exposure and HLA in healthy donors. In the PCR, 60 Vbeta and 13 Jbeta primers were used. Generated by immunoSEQ multiplex PCR, the TCRdb table keeps only in-frame clones and is missing some. This sample carries 90,000 to 110,000 clones, about 80% of them seen once, and the ten largest clones take approximately 2.2%. The material sequenced was PBMCs. The origin of the receptors is a man aged 25 to 45 in good health and CMV-seronegative.

This clone was seen just once. The chain links TRBV7-2 to TRBJ1-2; 8 nucleotides align to TRBD1. V lost 4 bases, J lost 8 bases, and 12 bases stayed unmatched. The CDR3 has 15 amino acids. The germline CDR1 and CDR2 sequences are SGHTA and FQGNSA. DNA of the CDR3: TGTGCCAGCAGCTCGGGCCAGGGACAGGTCGGGGGCTACACCTTC. Translated, it gives CASSSGQGQVGGYTF. Filled out from reference TRBV7-2 and TRBJ1-2, the complete variable domain reads GAGVSQSPSNKVTEKGKDVELRCDPISGHTALYWYRQSLGQGLEFLIYFQGNSAPDKSGLPSDRFSAERTGGSVSTLTIQRTQQEDSAVYLCASSSGQGQVGGYTFGSGTRLTVV.

V and J are TRBV6-1 and TRBJ2-1, with D hard to call. From germline, CDR1 is MNHNS and CDR2 SASEGT. Trimming removed 7 bases from V and 8 bases from J, with 9 bases in between. The CDR3 is 11 amino acids. The CDR3 protein is CASIVRDEQFF. CDR3 nucleotides: TGTGCCAGCATAGTTCGGGATGAGCAGTTCTTC.

This chain uses TRBV5-4 with TRBJ1-1, with D perhaps TRBD1 (5 bases). The germline V and J ends were trimmed by 4 bases and 2 bases, with 9 bases remaining between them. The CDR3 is made up of 13 amino acids. Germline V gene sequence: CDR1 SGHNT, CDR2 YYREEE (reference sequence). The CDR3 DNA reads as TGTGCCAGCAGCCTCGACAGTAACACTGAAGCTTTCTTT. Encoded protein: CASSLDSNTEAFF.

The genes are TRBV7-2 and TRBJ1-4; D is undetermined. Germline assignment: CDR1 SGHTA and CDR2 FQGNSA. Trimming took off 1 base at V and 0 bases at J, with 6 bases between the two ends. The CDR3 runs to 15 residues. The CDR3 sequence is CASSLESATNEKLFF. CDR3 bases: TGTGCCAGCAGCTTAGAATCCGCAACTAATGAAAAACTGTTTTTT.

This clone has a handful of counts. This chain uses TRBV19 with TRBJ1-1; D is perhaps TRBD1 (5 bases). Trimming removed 6 bases from V and 1 base from J, with 12 bases in between. This CDR3 contains 14 residues. CDR1 is LNHDA and CDR2 is SQIVND in the germline V gene (reference sequence). CDR3 amino acids: CASSQGRGNTEAFF. The CDR3 nucleotides read TGTGCCAGTAGCCAAGGGAGGGGGAACACTGAAGCTTTCTTT.

The chain couples TRBV4-3 to TRBJ1-1; 8 nucleotides match TRBD1. V dropped 4 bases and J dropped 2; count of bases not matched to a gene: 24. CDR3 length: 21 residues. Germline loops: CDR1 LGHNA, CDR2 YSLEER. The CDR3 nucleotides read TGCGCCAGCAGCCGGGCGTCCCGGGACAGGAGCCCCCTCCGCTTTAACACTGAAGCTTTCTTT. Its translation is CASSRASRDRSPLRFNTEAFF.

This clone was seen a few times. The V gene is TRBV5-4, the J gene TRBJ1-3; D is possibly TRBD1 (6 bases). The V gene lost 4 bases and the J gene lost 4 bases, with 21 bases spanning the gap. Germline loops: CDR1 SGHNT, CDR2 YYREEE (reference sequence). There are 17 residues in the CDR3. The CDR3 nucleotides are TGTGCCAGCAGCATGAGGACAGATTTAACGGGCGGAAACACCATATATTTT. It encodes CASSMRTDLTGGNTIYF.

This clone was counted a single time. The V call is TRBV5-6, the J call TRBJ1-2; a weak D match, TRBD1 (5 bases). The V gene lost 4 bases and the J gene lost 4 bases, with 11 bases spanning the gap. CDR1 is SGHDT, CDR2 YYEEEE, per germline. The CDR3 runs to 13 residues. The CDR3: CASSVGDFYGYTF. The CDR3 coding sequence is TGTGCCAGCAGCGTGGGGGACTTCTATGGCTACACCTTC.

The chain has TRBV10-2 and TRBJ1-1; D gene uncertain. CDR1 WSHSY and CDR2 SAAADI come from the germline V gene. Trimming took off 4 bases at V and 3 bases at J, with 9 bases between the two ends. This CDR3 contains 13 residues. In nucleotides, the CDR3 is TGCGCCAGCAGTGTTTTTCCCTACACTGAAGCTTTCTTT. Translation gives CASSVFPYTEAFF.

The V gene is TRBV28, the J gene TRBJ1-1; 10 nucleotides match TRBD1. This CDR3 comprises 13 residues. The J segment lost 5 bases and the V segment lost 6 bases, leaving 3 bases of the junction unmatched. Germline-derived CDR1 and CDR2 are MDHEN and SYDVKM. CDR3 in DNA: TGTGCCAGCAGGACAGGGGGCACAACTGAAGCTTTCTTT. Translated: CASRTGGTTEAFF. The full variable domain, in which reference TRBV28 and TRBJ1-1 provide the parts outside the CDR3, is DVKVTQSSRYLVKRTGEKVFLECVQDMDHENMFWYRQDPGLGLRLIYFSYDVKMKEKGDIPEGYSVSREKKERFSLILESASTNQTSMYLCASRTGGTTEAFFGQGTRLTVV.

V gene TRBV27 combines with J gene TRBJ1-6; 7 bases are shared with TRBD1. The germline V gene encodes CDR1 MNHEY and CDR2 SMNVEV (reference sequence). The length of the CDR3 is 13 residues. V lost 2 bases and J lost 9; bases outside the gene matches: 1. CDR3 sequence reads: CASSLKGASPLHF. DNA for the CDR3: TGTGCCAGCAGTTTAAAGGGGGCTTCACCCCTCCACTTT.

This rearrangement joins TRBV7-3 to TRBJ2-3; 10 bases fit TRBD2. J gave up 0 bases and V 5 bases, and 8 bases lay outside the gene matches. Germline V gene lookup returns CDR1 SGHTA and CDR2 FQGTGA. The CDR3 loop spans 17 amino acids. In DNA, the CDR3 is TGTGCCAGCAGCAATCAAGCGGGAGGGGCGAGCACAGATACGCAGTATTTT. Encoded protein: CASSNQAGGASTDTQYF.

This chain connects TRBV21-1 to TRBJ2-7; the table assigns TRBD1, which was not confirmed against the DNA. TRBV21-1 is deemed a pseudogene. This CDR3 is built from 15 residues. The CDR3 region is CASSTSGTGCNEQYF. DNA for the CDR3: TGTGCCAGCAGCACTTCCGGGACAGGGTGCAACGAGCAGTACTTC.

This clone was recorded only once. J is TRBJ1-6 and V is TRBV7-2; D is undetermined. Germline V gene sequence: CDR1 SGHTA, CDR2 FQGNSA. The CDR3 is 14 amino acids. Trimming removed 1 base from V and 8 bases from J, with 9 bases in between. DNA for the CDR3: TGTGCCAGCAGCTTAGACAGTTACTATTCACCCCTCCACTTT. It codes for CASSLDSYYSPLHF.

The gene calls are TRBV11-2 and TRBJ2-7; D call uncertain. V lost 3 bases to trimming and J lost 7 bases, with 7 bases between them. Germline CDR1 is SGHAT and CDR2 is FQNNGV. The CDR3 has 11 residues. CDR3 residues: CASSLGSEQYF. Written as DNA, the CDR3 is TGTGCCAGCAGCTTGGGCTCAGAGCAGTACTTC.

The rearrangement uses TRBV5-1 and TRBJ2-2; 10 nucleotides line up with TRBD1. J lost 5 bases, V lost 4 bases, and 5 bases had no gene match. The CDR3 contains 15 residues. Germline V gene data show CDR1 as SGHRS and CDR2 as YFSETQ. The CDR3 nucleotides read TGCGCCAGCAGCGCGACAGGGGGCAAGACCGGGGAGCTGTTTTTT. Amino acid sequence: CASSATGGKTGELFF.

The V call is TRBV30, the J call TRBJ2-7; the D is unclear. Trimming removed 1 base from V and 0 bases from J, with 4 bases in between. Germline CDR1 and CDR2: GTSNPN and SVGIG (reference sequence). The CDR3 has 12 residues. The CDR3 DNA reads as TGTGCCTGGAGTGATAGCTCCTACGAGCAGTACTTC. Its translation: CAWSDSSYEQYF.

The J gene is TRBJ1-1, the V gene TRBV27; 7 positions agree with TRBD1. V shed 1 base, J shed 3 bases, and the junction held 5 bases outside the gene matches. Germline-derived CDR1 and CDR2 are MNHEY and SMNVEV (reference sequence). This CDR3 is built from 15 residues. CDR3 in amino acids: CASSLYGTVYTEAFF. Here the CDR3 DNA reads TGTGCCAGCAGTTTATATGGGACAGTTTACACTGAAGCTTTCTTT.